This T cell receptor (beta chain) comes out of a study of blood T cell repertoires in COVID-19. Study-wide background: Acute and convalescent COVID-19 samples came from the United States, Italy and Spain.

Authors' analysis steps: Reference gene primer amplification in the assay estimated nucleated cell counts. Generated by immunoSEQ multiplex PCR, the TCRdb table keeps only in-frame clones and is missing some. V, J and clone size derive from that table, while D and trimming were established from the DNA sequence. The sample contains roughly 190,000 clones, roughly 87% of which appear only once. The germline CDR1 and CDR2 sequences are SQVTM and ANQGSEA. V was clipped by 6 bases and J by 8 bases; unmatched bases: 12. The CDR3 is made up of 14 amino acids. Participants' reported clinical history set cohort assignment.

Sequencing was done on a sample of PBMCs or T cells enriched from blood (not recorded which). The TCR was taken from a woman in her 30s who had recovered from COVID-19. The V and J genes are TRBV29-1 and TRBJ2-1, with TRBD1 identical over 8 bases. CDR3 DNA sequence: TGCAGCGTCCCCGACAGGGGCGGTGGGGATGAGCAGTTCTTC. Encoded protein: CSVPDRGGGDEQFF.